This T cell receptor beta chain was profiled in a study of CD8+CD57+ T cells in acquired aplastic anemia. Background on the study: Quantities of DNA derived from sorted CD4+ and CD8+ cells averaged around 3 ug. Study results and limitations: The study identified twenty-nine CD8+ CDR3 sequences shared by patients and controls.

Genomic DNA templated the TCR beta VDJ and CDR3 profiling. Using its own MiXCR run on the reads, TCRdb lists one record per CDR3 protein. The table shows around 500,000 distinct CDR3 sequences, with around 30% occurring only once. Comment on this clonotype: Its antigen is undetermined.

It was patients with CD8+CD57+ cell expansion by flow cytometry who were chosen for sequencing. No therapy was given to patients before blood sampling. The CDR3 runs to 15 residues. Trimming took off 0 bases at V and 7 bases at J, with 13 bases between the two ends. Germline CDR1 LGHNA, CDR2 YNFKEQ. This rearrangement joins TRBV4-2 to TRBJ2-1, with D possibly being TRBD1 (8 bases). This sequence originates from a human donor with aplastic anemia. The sequenced sample was sorted CD4+, CD8+, or CD8+CD57+ T cells (not recorded which) from PBMCs. CDR3 protein: CASSQDGQGGNEQFF. CDR3 nucleotide sequence: TGTGCCAGCAGCCAAGACGGACAGGGAGGGAATGAGCAGTTCTTC.